One and the same sample provided the 32 T cell receptor beta chains below, sequenced in a study of blood T cell repertoires in COVID-19. Sequencing used immunoSEQ multiplex PCR; TCRdb keeps in-frame clones, though not all of them. This sample has over 110,000 clones, with more than 65% found just once. Sequenced: peripheral blood. These receptor sequences come from an elderly man with acute or convalescent COVID-19.

The CDR3 bases are TGTGCCAGCAGCACGACAGGGGTGCACACCGGGGAGCTGTTTTTT. This encodes CASSTTGVHTGELFF. The V gene is TRBV7-8, the J gene TRBJ2-2, with 8 nucleotides matching TRBD1. This CDR3 is 15 amino acids long. The germline gives CDR1 SGHVS, CDR2 FQNEAQ. Trimming took 5 bases from V and 3 from J; bases not matched to a gene: 5.

This chain connects TRBV5-1 to TRBJ1-6; 8 nucleotides match TRBD1. Germline V gene lookup returns CDR1 SGHRS and CDR2 YFSETQ. V shed 4 bases and J 5 bases; nucleotides not matched to a gene: 5. CDR3 length equals 15 residues. CDR3 sequence (DNA): TGCGCCAGCAGCGGATGGACAGGGAATAATTCACCCCTCCACTTT. Translating gives CASSGWTGNNSPLHF.

The chain carries TRBV6-5 and TRBJ1-1; D might be TRBD1 (6 bases). The germline CDR1 and CDR2 sequences are MNHEY and SVGAGI. This CDR3 has 16 residues. V lost 4 bases and J 4 bases, leaving 19 bases between the germline ends. The CDR3 reads CASSSPTGVLTTEAFF. CDR3 in DNA: TGTGCCAGCAGTTCCCCGACAGGCGTTTTGACCACTGAAGCTTTCTTT.

V and J are TRBV19 and TRBJ2-3, with no clear D. Per the germline V gene, CDR1 is LNHDA and CDR2 is SQIVND (reference sequence). This CDR3 has 13 amino acids. Trimming pared 5 bases from V and 2 bases from J, leaving 8 bases between. In DNA form, the CDR3 reads TGTGCCAGTAGTTTGAGATACACAGATACGCAGTATTTT. Its translation: CASSLRYTDTQYF.

The J gene is TRBJ2-3, the V gene TRBV4-1; 11 bases match TRBD1. This CDR3 spans 17 amino acids. V gave up 0 bases and J gave up 5 bases; unmatched junction bases: 7. Germline V CDR1 and CDR2: MGHRA, YSYEKL. The DNA of the CDR3 is TGCGCCAGCAGCCAAGAATTTGGACAGGGGGCAGGAGATACGCAGTATTTT. Its translation is CASSQEFGQGAGDTQYF.

The V and J genes are TRBV19 and TRBJ1-1; D gene ambiguous. Deletions cut 3 bases from V and 5 bases from J, with 13 bases between. CDR3 length equals 14 residues. Per germline, CDR1 LNHDA and CDR2 SQIVND (reference sequence). The DNA of the CDR3 is TGTGCCAGTAGTATTAACGGATGGGCGACTGAAGCTTTCTTT. Protein product: CASSINGWATEAFF.

J is TRBJ2-5 and V is TRBV28, with D unresolved. V was clipped by 9 bases and J by 5 bases, with 19 bases between them. Germline V CDR1 and CDR2: MDHEN, SYDVKM. This CDR3 comprises 14 residues. CDR3 sequence (DNA): TGTGCCAGTAGCCCTGAATGGGTCCGGGAGACCCAGTACTTC. Translated: CASSPEWVRETQYF.

This chain uses TRBV20-1 with TRBJ1-1, with a weak D call TRBD1 (5 bases). V dropped 3 bases and J dropped 5 bases, with 16 bases sitting between them. The CDR3 covers 14 residues. The germline V gene has CDR1 DFQATT and CDR2 SNEGSKA (reference sequence). The CDR3, as DNA: TGCAGTGCTAGTTTAGTTAGGGGAAGGACTGAAGCTTTCTTT. This codes for CSASLVRGRTEAFF.

The CDR3 sequence: CASSYSIGAVETQYF. DNA of the CDR3: TGTGCCAGTAGTTACAGTATCGGCGCAGTAGAGACCCAGTACTTC. The chain uses TRBV19 and TRBJ2-7; D is unresolved. The J call could be wrong; TRBJ2-5 is a better fit for the DNA end. The CDR3 is 15 residues long. CDR1 LNHDA and CDR2 SQIVND come from the germline V gene (reference sequence).

The chain joins TRBV27 to TRBJ1-3, with 7 bases matching TRBD1. V shed 2 bases, J shed 0 bases, and the junction held 16 bases outside the gene matches. The CDR3 is made up of 20 amino acids. The germline gives CDR1 MNHEY, CDR2 SMNVEV (reference sequence). In nucleotides, the CDR3 is TGTGCCAGCAGTTTACCGTCTCAAATGACCCAGGGGGTCTCTGGAAACACCATATATTTT. It is translated as CASSLPSQMTQGVSGNTIYF.

This clone was seen a few times. At the DNA level, this CDR3 is encoded by other sequences in the same sample as well. This chain links TRBV24-1 with TRBJ1-1; D is undetermined. V lost 1 base, J lost 7 bases, and 6 bases lay in between. Germline values: CDR1 KGHDR, CDR2 SFDVKD. The CDR3 is 12 residues long. CDR3 DNA: TGTGCCACCAGTGATTTCGGCGGTGAAGCTTTCTTT. Translating gives CATSDFGGEAFF.

The rearrangement joins TRBV11-2 to TRBJ1-1; D may be TRBD1 (6 bases). The CDR3 spans 17 residues. Germline loops: CDR1 SGHAT, CDR2 FQNNGV. The V and J ends lost 5 bases and 4 bases respectively, with 23 bases between them. The CDR3 is CASSPGWRGGIGTEAFF. DNA of the CDR3: TGTGCCAGCAGCCCCGGGTGGAGGGGGGGTATCGGCACTGAAGCTTTCTTT.

In this sample, this clone turned up once. The rearrangement links TRBV19 to TRBJ1-5, with a tentative D call TRBD1 (5 bases). CDR3 length equals 14 residues. Germline CDR1 is LNHDA and CDR2 is SQIVND (reference sequence). Trimming left V 3 bases short and J 5 bases short, with 11 bases between. This CDR3 reads CASSIAGDHQPQHF. Written as DNA, the CDR3 is TGTGCCAGTAGTATTGCGGGGGACCATCAGCCCCAGCATTTT.

J is TRBJ1-3 and V is TRBV5-1, with D possibly being TRBD1 (6 bases). With 0 bases removed from V and 4 bases from J, the gap between germline ends came to 14 bases. This CDR3 spans 16 amino acids. Germline CDR1 SGHRS, CDR2 YFSETQ. CDR3 nucleotides: TGCGCCAGCAGCTTGGATGGGGGCGCTTCCGGAAACACCATATATTTT. Translation: CASSLDGGASGNTIYF.

The chain links TRBV11-2 to TRBJ1-6; the D gene is possibly TRBD1 (5 bases). From germline, CDR1 is SGHAT and CDR2 FQNNGV. The CDR3 runs to 14 residues. Trimming left V 1 base short and J 14 bases short, with 15 bases between. CDR3 sequence (DNA): TGTGCCAGCAGCTTAGTTTCGGGAGGGGTGGCCCTCCACTTT. Residues: CASSLVSGGVALHF.

This clone was detected once. As DNA, the CDR3 is TGTGCCACCAGCAGAGGACTAGCCGCGCACAATGAGCAGTTCTTC. It specifies CATSRGLAAHNEQFF. The V and J genes are TRBV15 and TRBJ2-1, with TRBD2 identical over 7 bases. CDR1 is LNHNV, CDR2 YYDKDF, per germline (reference sequence). Trimming removed 1 base from V and 5 bases from J; junction bases left unmatched: 5. The CDR3 runs to 15 residues.

This chain connects TRBV11-1 to TRBJ2-3; no clear D. Looked up from germline, CDR1 is SGHAT and CDR2 is FQDESV (reference sequence). CDR3 length: 13 amino acids. Between the trimmed V and J ends, which lost 9 bases and 0 bases, there was a span of 10 bases. Written as DNA, the CDR3 is TGTGCCAGTAACAGATATAGCACAGATACGCAGTATTTT. Its translation: CASNRYSTDTQYF.

This clone occurred once. V gene TRBV7-9 combines with J gene TRBJ1-5; 9 nucleotides match TRBD1. From germline, CDR1 is SEHNR and CDR2 FQNEAQ (reference sequence). The CDR3 loop spans 15 amino acids. J was trimmed by 1 base and V by 3 bases; bases with no gene match: 1. CDR3 loop: CASSLDRGSNQPQHF. CDR3 nucleotide sequence: TGTGCCAGCAGCTTGGACAGGGGCAGCAATCAGCCCCAGCATTTT.

The chain uses TRBV7-3 and TRBJ2-1; D call uncertain. CDR1 SGHTA and CDR2 FQGTGA come from the germline V gene. The V and J ends lost 5 bases and 0 bases respectively, with 14 bases between them. This CDR3 has 16 amino acids. CDR3 sequence: CASSPLQWSSYNEQFF. CDR3 in DNA: TGTGCCAGCAGCCCCCTCCAATGGAGCTCCTACAATGAGCAGTTCTTC.

In its sample, this clone was seen a few times. V is TRBV5-4 and J is TRBJ2-7, with 9 bases fitting TRBD1. This CDR3 is 15 amino acids long. The germline CDR1 and CDR2 sequences are SGHNT and YYREEE (reference sequence). Trimming took 1 base from V and 3 from J; bases not matched to a gene: 5. The CDR3 coding sequence is TGTGCCAGCAGCTTGACCGGGACAGGGAACTACGAGCAGTACTTC. Translating it yields CASSLTGTGNYEQYF.

The gene calls are TRBV6-5 and TRBJ1-6, with 8 bases fitting TRBD1. The V gene end was trimmed by 2 bases and the J gene end by 8 bases; junction bases not matched to a gene: 5. The germline CDR1 and CDR2 sequences are MNHEY and SVGAGI. The CDR3 has 15 residues. The CDR3 loop is CASSYTGTGDSPLHF. In DNA form, the CDR3 reads TGTGCCAGCAGTTACACCGGGACAGGCGATTCACCCCTCCACTTT.

The gene calls are TRBV28 and TRBJ1-6, with 7 bases aligning to TRBD1. The CDR3 is 16 residues long. Germline V lookup: CDR1 MDHEN, CDR2 SYDVKM. Trimming took 4 bases from V and 6 from J; bases not matched to a gene: 9. CDR3 sequence: CASSSNTGAPNSPLHF. The DNA of the CDR3 is TGTGCCAGCAGTTCCAATACAGGGGCGCCTAATTCACCCCTCCACTTT.

The CDR3 DNA reads as TGTGCCAGCAGTGCCGGAATCAGAATCGGGGGGGATACGCAGTATTTT. Encoded protein: CASSAGIRIGGDTQYF. This chain uses TRBV9 with TRBJ2-3; TRBD2 matches at 7 bases. J gave up 6 bases and V 5 bases, and 15 bases lay outside the gene matches. Germline V gene lookup returns CDR1 SGDLS and CDR2 YYNGEE. The CDR3 has 16 residues. The full variable domain, with the rest looked up from reference TRBV9 and TRBJ2-3, is DSGVTQTPKHLITATGQRVTLRCSPRSGDLSVYWYQQSLDQGLQFLIQYYNGEERAKGNILERFSAQQFPDLHSELNLSSLELGDSALYFCASSAGIRIGGDTQYFGPGTRLTVL.

The chain couples TRBV7-9 to TRBJ1-3, with unresolved D. In germline, CDR1 is SEHNR, CDR2 FQNEAQ (reference sequence). The germline V and J ends were trimmed by 6 bases and 9 bases, with 12 bases remaining between them. This CDR3 has 12 amino acids. CDR3 residues: CASRPTITTIYF. CDR3 in DNA: TGTGCCAGCAGACCGACAATCACCACCATATATTTT.

On this clone: The germline gene is not matched at one end of the junction; a read error may be the cause. This chain connects TRBV11-2 to TRBJ2-1; D remains ambiguous. Germline V gene sequence: CDR1 SGHAT, CDR2 FQNNGV. The CDR3 loop spans 14 amino acids. The DNA of the CDR3 is TGTGCCAGCAACTTAGTCGGTCCGACTGGTTGGCAGTTCTTC. This codes for CASNLVGPTGWQFF.

V and J are TRBV15 and TRBJ2-5; TRBD1 aligns across 10 bases. Germline-derived CDR1 and CDR2 are LNHNV and YYDKDF (reference sequence). V gave up 5 bases and J gave up 4 bases; unmatched junction bases: 7. The CDR3 has 15 amino acids. The CDR3 reads CATSPRDRGRETQYF. The DNA of the CDR3 is TGTGCCACCAGCCCCCGGGACAGGGGACGAGAGACCCAGTACTTC.

The chain links TRBV6-6 to TRBJ1-1; TRBD1 agrees at 10 bases. Germline trimming cut 5 bases from V and 4 bases from J; bases unmatched to any gene: 4. Germline values: CDR1 MNHNY, CDR2 SVGAGI (reference sequence). The CDR3 runs 14 residues. Written as DNA, the CDR3 is TGTGCCAGCAGTGGACAGGGGGTACTCACTGAAGCTTTCTTT. It encodes CASSGQGVLTEAFF.

This chain links TRBV5-5 with TRBJ1-1; a possible D gene is TRBD1 (5 bases). V gave up 3 bases and J gave up 0 bases, with 12 bases separating them. There are 15 residues in the CDR3. Germline V gene sequence: CDR1 SGHKS, CDR2 YYEKEE (reference sequence). CDR3 in amino acids: CASSWALGLNTEAFF. In nucleotides, the CDR3 is TGTGCCAGCAGCTGGGCTCTGGGGCTGAACACTGAAGCTTTCTTT.

This clone was observed a handful of times. The chain joins TRBV20-1 to TRBJ1-1, with 11 bases that match TRBD1. The J segment lost 9 bases and the V segment lost 3 bases, leaving 9 bases of the junction unmatched. Germline CDR1 DFQATT, CDR2 SNEGSKA (reference sequence). The CDR3 contains 14 residues. For the CDR3, the DNA is TGCAGTGCTAGTACTCCGGACAGGGGGCTTAAAGCTTTCTTT. It specifies CSASTPDRGLKAFF.

This rearrangement joins TRBV2 to TRBJ2-5, with 10 bases matching TRBD2. Per germline, CDR1 SNHLY and CDR2 FYNNEI. Trimming took 5 bases from V and 1 from J; bases not matched to a gene: 7. This CDR3 region has 16 residues. CDR3 nucleotides: TGTGCCAGCAGTTCTAGCGGGGGAGGAACCCAAGAGACCCAGTACTTC. It encodes CASSSSGGGTQETQYF. Full variable domain (remainder filled in from reference TRBV2 and TRBJ2-5): EPEVTQTPSHQVTQMGQEVILRCVPISNHLYFYWYRQILGQKVEFLVSFYNNEISEKSEIFDDQFSVERPDGSNFTLKIRSTKLEDSAMYFCASSSSGGGTQETQYFGPGTRLLVL.

The V gene is TRBV4-2, the J gene TRBJ2-1, with TRBD2 identical over 7 bases. V gave up 0 bases and J gave up 6 bases; unmatched junction bases: 5. Germline assignment: CDR1 LGHNA and CDR2 YNFKEQ. The CDR3 is 15 amino acids. The CDR3 spells CASSQDQLASNEQFF. The DNA for the CDR3 is TGTGCCAGCAGCCAAGATCAACTAGCGTCCAATGAGCAGTTCTTC.

The chain joins TRBV7-8 to TRBJ2-1, with a tentative D call TRBD1 (6 bases). Looked up from germline, CDR1 is SGHVS and CDR2 is FQNEAQ. The length of the CDR3 is 18 residues. The V and J ends lost 5 bases and 1 base respectively, with 21 bases between them. The CDR3: CASSHSLLQGRSYNEQFF. The CDR3 nucleotides read TGTGCCAGCAGCCATAGCCTACTACAGGGAAGGTCCTACAATGAGCAGTTCTTC.